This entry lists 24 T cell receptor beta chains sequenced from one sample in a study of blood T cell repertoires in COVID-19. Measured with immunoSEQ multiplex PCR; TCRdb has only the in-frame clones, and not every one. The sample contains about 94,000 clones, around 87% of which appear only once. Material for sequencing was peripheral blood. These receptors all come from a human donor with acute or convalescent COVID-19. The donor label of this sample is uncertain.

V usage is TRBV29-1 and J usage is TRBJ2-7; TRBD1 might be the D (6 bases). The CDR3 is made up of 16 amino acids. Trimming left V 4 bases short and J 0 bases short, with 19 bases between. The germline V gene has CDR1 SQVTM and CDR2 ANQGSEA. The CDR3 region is CSVVAGDPPSSYEQYF. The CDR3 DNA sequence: TGCAGCGTTGTAGCAGGGGACCCTCCTTCCTCCTACGAGCAGTACTTC.

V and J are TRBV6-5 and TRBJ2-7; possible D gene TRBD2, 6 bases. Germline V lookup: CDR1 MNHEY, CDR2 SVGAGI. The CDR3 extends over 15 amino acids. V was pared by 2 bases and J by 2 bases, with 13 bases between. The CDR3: CASSYRDGGTYEQYF. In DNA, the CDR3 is TGTGCCAGCAGTTACAGGGACGGCGGGACCTACGAGCAGTACTTC.

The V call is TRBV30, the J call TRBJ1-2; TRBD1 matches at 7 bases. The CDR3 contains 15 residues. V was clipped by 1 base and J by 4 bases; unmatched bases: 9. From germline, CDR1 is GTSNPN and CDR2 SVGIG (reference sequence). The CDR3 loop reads CAWSGGTGVGYGYTF. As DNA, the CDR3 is TGTGCCTGGAGTGGGGGCACAGGGGTCGGCTATGGCTACACCTTC.

CDR3 amino acids: CASTPGQGDYGYTF. CDR3 in DNA: TGTGCCAGCACCCCCGGACAGGGGGACTATGGCTACACCTTC. The chain carries TRBV28 and TRBJ1-2; 10 positions agree with TRBD1. From germline, CDR1 is MDHEN and CDR2 SYDVKM. The J segment lost 3 bases and the V segment lost 7 bases, leaving 5 bases of the junction unmatched. This CDR3 has 14 residues.

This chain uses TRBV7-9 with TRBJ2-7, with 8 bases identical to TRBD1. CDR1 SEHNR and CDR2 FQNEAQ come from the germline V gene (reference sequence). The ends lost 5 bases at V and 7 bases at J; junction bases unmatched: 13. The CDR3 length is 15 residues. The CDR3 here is CASSARDRPDREQYF. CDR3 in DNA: TGTGCCAGCAGCGCCCGGGACAGGCCCGATAGGGAGCAGTACTTC. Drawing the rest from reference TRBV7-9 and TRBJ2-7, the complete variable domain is DTGVSQNPRHKITKRGQNVTFRCDPISEHNRLYWYRQTLGQGPEFLTYFQNEAQLEKSRLLSDRFSAERPKGSFSTLEIQRTEQGDSAMYLCASSARDRPDREQYFGPGTRLTVT.

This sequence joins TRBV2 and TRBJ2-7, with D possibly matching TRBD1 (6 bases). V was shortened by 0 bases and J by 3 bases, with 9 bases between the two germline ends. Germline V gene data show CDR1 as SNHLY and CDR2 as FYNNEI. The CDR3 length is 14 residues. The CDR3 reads CASSEAPDSYEQYF. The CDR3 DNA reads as TGTGCCAGCAGTGAAGCTCCGGACAGCTACGAGCAGTACTTC. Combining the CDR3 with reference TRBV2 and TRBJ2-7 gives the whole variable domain EPEVTQTPSHQVTQMGQEVILRCVPISNHLYFYWYRQILGQKVEFLVSFYNNEISEKSEIFDDQFSVERPDGSNFTLKIRSTKLEDSAMYFCASSEAPDSYEQYFGPGTRLTVT.

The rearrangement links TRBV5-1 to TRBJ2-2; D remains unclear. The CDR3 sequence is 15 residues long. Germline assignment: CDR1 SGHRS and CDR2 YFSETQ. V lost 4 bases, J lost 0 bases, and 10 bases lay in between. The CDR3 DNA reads TGCGCCAGCAGCCTGGCCCCAGCGAACACCGGGGAGCTGTTTTTT. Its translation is CASSLAPANTGELFF.

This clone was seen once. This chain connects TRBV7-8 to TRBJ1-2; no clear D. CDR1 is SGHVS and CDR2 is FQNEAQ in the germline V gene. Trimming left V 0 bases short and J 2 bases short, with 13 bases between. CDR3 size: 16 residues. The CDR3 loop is CASSLARPGGNYGYTF. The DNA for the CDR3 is TGTGCCAGCAGCTTAGCGCGGCCAGGAGGAAACTATGGCTACACCTTC.

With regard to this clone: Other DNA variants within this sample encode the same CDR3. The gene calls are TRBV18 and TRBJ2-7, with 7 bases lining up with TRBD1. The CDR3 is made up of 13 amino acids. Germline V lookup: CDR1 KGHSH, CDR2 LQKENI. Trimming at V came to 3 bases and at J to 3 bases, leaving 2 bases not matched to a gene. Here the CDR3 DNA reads TGTGCCAGCTCACCGGGGGACAGCTACGAGCAGTACTTC. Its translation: CASSPGDSYEQYF.

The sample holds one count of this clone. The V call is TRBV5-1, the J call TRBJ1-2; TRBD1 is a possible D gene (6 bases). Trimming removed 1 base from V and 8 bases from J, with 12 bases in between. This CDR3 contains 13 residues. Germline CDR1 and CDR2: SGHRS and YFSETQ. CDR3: CASSLLGAGGYTF. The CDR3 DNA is TGCGCCAGCAGCTTGTTGGGGGCGGGCGGCTACACCTTC.

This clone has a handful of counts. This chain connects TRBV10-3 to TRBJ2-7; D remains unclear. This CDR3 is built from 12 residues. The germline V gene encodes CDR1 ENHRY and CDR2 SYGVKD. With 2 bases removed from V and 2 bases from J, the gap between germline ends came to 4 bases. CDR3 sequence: CAISETAYEQYF. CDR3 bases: TGTGCCATCAGTGAGACAGCCTACGAGCAGTACTTC.

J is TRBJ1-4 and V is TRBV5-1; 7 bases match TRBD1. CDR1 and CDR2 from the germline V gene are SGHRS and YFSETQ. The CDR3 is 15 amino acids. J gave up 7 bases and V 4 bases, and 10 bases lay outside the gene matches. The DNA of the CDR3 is TGCGCCAGCAGCGCCTCCGGGACAGCGCCTGAAAAACTGTTTTTT. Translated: CASSASGTAPEKLFF.

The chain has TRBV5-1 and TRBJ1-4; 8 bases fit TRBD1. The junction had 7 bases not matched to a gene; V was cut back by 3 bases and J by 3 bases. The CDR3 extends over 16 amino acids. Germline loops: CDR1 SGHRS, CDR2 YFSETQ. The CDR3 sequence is CASSSDRVGANEKLFF. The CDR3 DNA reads TGCGCCAGCAGCTCGGACAGGGTGGGAGCTAATGAAAAACTGTTTTTT.

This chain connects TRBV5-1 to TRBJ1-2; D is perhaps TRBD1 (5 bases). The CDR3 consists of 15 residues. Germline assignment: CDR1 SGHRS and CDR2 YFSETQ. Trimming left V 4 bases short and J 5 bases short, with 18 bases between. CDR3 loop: CASSPGRGFSYGYTF. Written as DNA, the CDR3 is TGCGCCAGCAGCCCCGGAAGGGGCTTCTCATATGGCTACACCTTC.

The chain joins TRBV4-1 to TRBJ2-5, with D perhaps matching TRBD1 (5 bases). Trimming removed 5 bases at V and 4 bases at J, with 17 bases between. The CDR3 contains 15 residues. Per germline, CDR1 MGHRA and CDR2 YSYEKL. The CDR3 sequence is CASSVQGQRGETQYF. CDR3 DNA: TGCGCCAGCAGCGTACAAGGCCAAAGGGGAGAGACCCAGTACTTC.

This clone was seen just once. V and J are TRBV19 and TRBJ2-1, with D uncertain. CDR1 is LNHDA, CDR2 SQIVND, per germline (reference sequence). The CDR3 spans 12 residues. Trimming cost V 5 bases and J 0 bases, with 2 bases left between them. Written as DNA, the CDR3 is TGTGCCAGTAGTTACTCCTACAATGAGCAGTTCTTC. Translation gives CASSYSYNEQFF.

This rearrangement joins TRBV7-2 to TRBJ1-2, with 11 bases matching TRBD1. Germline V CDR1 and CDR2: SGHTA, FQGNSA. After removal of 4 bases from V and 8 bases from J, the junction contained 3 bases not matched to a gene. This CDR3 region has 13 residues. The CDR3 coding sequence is TGTGCCAGCAGCTCGGGACAGGGGGGCGGCTACACCTTC. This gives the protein CASSSGQGGGYTF.

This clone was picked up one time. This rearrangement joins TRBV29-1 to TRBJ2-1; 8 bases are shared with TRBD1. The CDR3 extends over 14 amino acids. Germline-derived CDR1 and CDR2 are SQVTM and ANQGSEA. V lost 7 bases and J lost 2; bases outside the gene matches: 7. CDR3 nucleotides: TGCAGCGGCAAAACAGGGGGAACCTACAATGAGCAGTTCTTC. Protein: CSGKTGGTYNEQFF.

The CDR3 sequence: CASSFLGPGGTEAFF. The CDR3 region has the DNA TGTGCCAGCAGCTTTTTGGGCCCTGGAGGCACTGAAGCTTTCTTT. V usage is TRBV5-4 and J usage is TRBJ1-1; D gene unclear. CDR1 SGHNT and CDR2 YYREEE come from the germline V gene (reference sequence). V dropped 2 bases and J dropped 4 bases, with 15 bases sitting between them. CDR3 size: 15 residues.

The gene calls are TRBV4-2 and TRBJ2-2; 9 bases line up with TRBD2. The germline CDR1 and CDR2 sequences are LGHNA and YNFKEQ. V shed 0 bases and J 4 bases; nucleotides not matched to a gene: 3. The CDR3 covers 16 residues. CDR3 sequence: CASSQDRTSVTGELFF. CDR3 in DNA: TGTGCCAGCAGCCAAGATCGGACTAGCGTCACCGGGGAGCTGTTTTTT.

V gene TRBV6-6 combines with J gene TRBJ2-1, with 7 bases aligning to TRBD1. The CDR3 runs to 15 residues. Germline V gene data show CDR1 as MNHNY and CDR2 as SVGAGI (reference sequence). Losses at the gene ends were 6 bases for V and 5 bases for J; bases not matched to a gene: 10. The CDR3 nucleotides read TGTGCCAGCAGCACGACAGGGTTGGGCCACAATGAGCAGTTCTTC. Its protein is CASSTTGLGHNEQFF.

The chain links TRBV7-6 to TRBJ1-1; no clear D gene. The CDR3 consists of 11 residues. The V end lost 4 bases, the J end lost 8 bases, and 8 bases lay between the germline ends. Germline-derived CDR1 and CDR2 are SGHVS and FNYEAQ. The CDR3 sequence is CASSYDKEAFF. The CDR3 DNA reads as TGTGCCAGCAGCTACGACAAGGAAGCTTTCTTT.

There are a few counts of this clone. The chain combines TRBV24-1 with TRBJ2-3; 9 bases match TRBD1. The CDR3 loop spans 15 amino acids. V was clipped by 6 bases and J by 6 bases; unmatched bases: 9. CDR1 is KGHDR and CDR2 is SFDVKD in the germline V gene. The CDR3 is CATSYPGQGVDTQYF. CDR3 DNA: TGTGCCACCAGTTATCCGGGACAGGGTGTGGATACGCAGTATTTT.

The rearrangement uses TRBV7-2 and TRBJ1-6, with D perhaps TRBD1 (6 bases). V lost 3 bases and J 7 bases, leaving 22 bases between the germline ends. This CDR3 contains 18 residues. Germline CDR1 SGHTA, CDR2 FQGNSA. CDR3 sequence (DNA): TGTGCCAGCAGCTTGTTAGGAACCCGGGACACCTCAAATTCACCCCTCCACTTT. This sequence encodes CASSLLGTRDTSNSPLHF.